The 18 T cell receptor beta chains reported below all come from one sample, sequenced in a study of T cell responses to AZD1222 COVID-19 vaccine. Assay: immunoSEQ multiplex PCR; the TCRdb copy retains only in-frame clones and omits some. The sample has around 150,000 clones, over 90% seen once. Sequences were derived from peripheral blood, sampled 28 days after the second AZD1222 dose. All receptors come from an adult who received the AZD1222 COVID-19 vaccine.

This clone was seen only a few times. The rearrangement joins TRBV19 to TRBJ1-5; 12 bases are a match to TRBD1. The CDR3 contains 15 residues. The junction had 7 bases not matched to a gene; V was cut back by 7 bases and J by 6 bases. Germline CDR1 reads LNHDA; CDR2 reads SQIVND (reference sequence). The CDR3: CASTGTGGESQPQHF. As DNA, the CDR3 is TGTGCCAGTACCGGGACAGGGGGCGAAAGTCAGCCCCAGCATTTT.

The rearrangement uses TRBV5-6 and TRBJ1-5; possible D gene TRBD1, 5 bases. V gave up 4 bases and J gave up 3 bases, with 11 bases separating them. CDR3 length: 14 residues. Germline V lookup: CDR1 SGHDT, CDR2 YYEEEE. The CDR3 protein is CASSTGTNNQPQHF. The CDR3 DNA is TGTGCCAGCAGCACCGGGACGAACAATCAGCCCCAGCATTTT.

The gene calls are TRBV7-2 and TRBJ2-5, with D unclear. Between the trimmed V and J ends, which lost 0 bases and 5 bases, there was a span of 7 bases. The CDR3 totals 13 residues. Per germline, CDR1 SGHTA and CDR2 FQGNSA. The DNA for the CDR3 is TGTGCCAGCAGCTTAGCAGTCCGGGAGACCCAGTACTTC. Amino acid sequence: CASSLAVRETQYF.

The V and J genes are TRBV20-1 and TRBJ1-2; D not resolved. In germline, CDR1 is DFQATT, CDR2 SNEGSKA (reference sequence). The CDR3 totals 11 residues. V lost 2 bases and J lost 2, with 3 bases in between. CDR3 sequence reads: CSARSNYGYTF. In nucleotides, the CDR3 is TGCAGTGCTAGATCCAACTATGGCTACACCTTC.

The chain has TRBV6-6 and TRBJ2-7, with 9 bases matching TRBD1. This CDR3 region has 15 residues. Germline trimming cut 6 bases from V and 6 bases from J; bases unmatched to any gene: 12. Germline loops: CDR1 MNHNY, CDR2 SVGAGI (reference sequence). CDR3 in amino acids: CASSPIPTGGGEQYF. DNA of the CDR3: TGTGCCAGCAGCCCGATCCCTACAGGGGGCGGCGAGCAGTACTTC.

This clone has more than one count but fewer than ten. The DNA is left out, because the CDR3 cannot be placed on it with certainty; the CDR3 is given as TCRdb lists it. The CDR3 is CASTSGRGAFYGYTF. This rearrangement joins TRBV19 to TRBJ1-2; no DNA check was done on the table's D call, TRBD1. The CDR3 is 15 residues long, counting both termini. Germline lookup yields CDR1 LNHDA and CDR2 SQIVND (reference sequence).

Notes on this clone: Other DNA sequences from this sample encode an identical CDR3 as well. The chain couples TRBV18 to TRBJ2-6; D is uncertain. The germline V gene has CDR1 KGHSH and CDR2 LQKENI. This CDR3 has 14 amino acids. V was shortened by 3 bases and J by 0 bases, with 3 bases between the two germline ends. The CDR3 region is CASSPNSGANVLTF. The CDR3 coding sequence is TGTGCCAGCTCACCCAACTCTGGGGCCAACGTCCTGACTTTC.

J is TRBJ1-2 and V is TRBV3-1 (or the pseudogene TRBV3-2); D is unresolved. CDR1 LGHDT and CDR2 YNNKEL come from the germline V gene (reference sequence). The V and J ends lost 0 bases and 7 bases respectively, with 12 bases between them. This CDR3 spans 14 amino acids. Here the CDR3 reads CASSQDARVRGYTF. For the CDR3, the DNA is TGTGCCAGCAGCCAAGATGCGAGAGTTCGTGGCTACACCTTC.

V is TRBV28 and J is TRBJ1-2; maybe TRBD1 (6 bases). Germline CDR1 MDHEN, CDR2 SYDVKM. V lost 7 bases and J 8 bases, leaving 17 bases between the germline ends. The CDR3 is 13 residues long. The CDR3 protein is CASIHFAGAGYTF. CDR3 DNA: TGTGCCAGCATCCATTTTGCAGGGGCCGGCTACACCTTC.

V is TRBV18 and J is TRBJ1-4; 10 nucleotides match TRBD1. The germline gives CDR1 KGHSH, CDR2 LQKENI. This CDR3 comprises 14 residues. V was clipped by 3 bases and J by 6 bases; unmatched bases: 1. The CDR3 DNA follows: TGTGCCAGCTCACCCGGGACAGGGGATGAAAAACTGTTTTTT. The encoded protein is CASSPGTGDEKLFF.

The chain is built from TRBV28 and TRBJ2-2; 12 bases align to TRBD2. The germline gives CDR1 MDHEN, CDR2 SYDVKM. J was trimmed by 7 bases and V by 6 bases; bases with no gene match: 12. The CDR3 is 17 residues long. CDR3 protein: CASSLTFLAGGVGELFF. DNA of the CDR3: TGTGCCAGCAGCCTAACTTTTCTAGCGGGAGGGGTCGGGGAGCTGTTTTTT.

The V gene is TRBV6-2 or TRBV6-3, the J gene TRBJ1-1; D gene unclear. Germline CDR1 and CDR2: MNHEY and SVGEGT. The CDR3 loop spans 14 amino acids. V lost 0 bases and J lost 1, with 6 bases in between. CDR3 in amino acids: CASSYSPRNTEAFF. CDR3 bases: TGTGCCAGCAGTTACTCCCCCAGGAACACTGAAGCTTTCTTT.

The chain is built from TRBV29-1 and TRBJ2-5, with TRBD1 matching over 7 bases. Germline CDR1 and CDR2: SQVTM and ANQGSEA. CDR3 length: 14 residues. Trimming cost V 7 bases and J 5 bases; bases outside gene matches: 13. Written as DNA, the CDR3 is TGCAGCGCTGTTAGACAGGGATTCGGTGAGACCCAGTACTTC. This sequence encodes CSAVRQGFGETQYF.

The chain uses TRBV6-6 and TRBJ2-7; a possible D gene is TRBD2 (5 bases). CDR3 size: 13 residues. Germline loops: CDR1 MNHNY, CDR2 SVGAGI (reference sequence). V dropped 4 bases and J dropped 0 bases, with 7 bases sitting between them. As DNA, the CDR3 is TGTGCCAGCAGTTTCCGGGACTCCTACGAGCAGTACTTC. It is translated as CASSFRDSYEQYF.

V is TRBV7-2 and J is TRBJ1-6, with 9 bases matching TRBD1. V lost 2 bases to trimming and J lost 9 bases; unmatched junction nucleotides: 5. Germline CDR1 is SGHTA and CDR2 is FQGNSA. CDR3 length equals 15 residues. The CDR3 spells CASSLSGQGTSPLHF. CDR3 nucleotides: TGTGCCAGCAGCTTATCAGGACAGGGGACTTCACCCCTCCACTTT.

This chain's CDR3 is CASSLNDGAQAFF. Written as DNA, the CDR3 is TGTGCCAGCAGTCTTAACGACGGCGCCCAAGCTTTCTTT. The rearrangement joins TRBV5-8 to TRBJ1-1; D is unclear. Germline CDR1 is SGHTS and CDR2 is YDEGEE. Trimming shortened V by 5 bases and J by 9 bases, and 17 bases separated the two germline ends. This CDR3 region has 13 residues.

V usage is TRBV19 and J usage is TRBJ1-2; possible D gene TRBD1, 6 bases. The CDR3 runs 14 residues. V was pared by 4 bases and J by 9 bases, with 18 bases between. CDR1 and CDR2 (germline): LNHDA, SQIVND (reference sequence). CDR3 in amino acids: CASSSRDTPVRYTF. For the CDR3, the DNA is TGTGCCAGTAGTAGCCGGGACACCCCGGTTCGCTACACCTTC.

The V and J genes are TRBV10-3 and TRBJ2-1; D call uncertain. V was clipped by 1 base and J by 6 bases, with 7 bases between them. Germline assignment: CDR1 ENHRY and CDR2 SYGVKD. This CDR3 has 13 residues. This CDR3 reads CAISELPSNEQFF. CDR3 nucleotides: TGTGCCATCAGTGAGTTACCCAGCAATGAGCAGTTCTTC.